This T cell receptor (beta chain) was captured in a study of immune heterogeneity within non-small cell lung tumors. At 550 to 600 ng per sample, bulk tumor genomic DNA provided the template. Collection of several biopsies per primary tumor, spaced far apart, took place during surgery. Surgery that was curative in intent was performed on patients with untreated, newly diagnosed non-small cell lung cancer. The CDR3 runs to 15 residues. CDR1 is SGHKS and CDR2 is YYEKEE in the germline V gene (reference sequence). V was shortened by 5 bases and J by 3 bases, with 17 bases between the two germline ends. Multiplex PCR relied on 32 V and 13 J primers to amplify TCR beta CDR3. TCRdb re-derived calls from the multiplex PCR reads in MiXCR, one entry per CDR3 protein. In the table there are 5,000 to 7,000 distinct CDR3 sequences, about 20% of which are singletons. For this clonotype: A much larger clone sits a single nucleotide away, making a read error possible.

This TCR was recovered from a man between 65 and 85 years old with non-small cell lung cancer. The V gene is TRBV5-5, the J gene TRBJ1-2; no firm D call. The sequenced material came from lung tumor tissue. The CDR3, as DNA: TGTGCCAGCAGACACGGGAGGGATGGTGACTATGGCTACACCTTC. It codes for CASRHGRDGDYGYTF. Variable domain in full (rest from reference TRBV5-5 and TRBJ1-2): DAGVTQSPTHLIKTRGQQVTLRCSPISGHKSVSWYQQVLGQGPQFIFQYYEKEERGRGNFPDRFSARQFPNYSSELNVNALLLGDSALYLCASRHGRDGDYGYTFGSGTRLTVV.